This entry is about one T cell receptor beta chain. The target antigen is unknown. The sample belongs to a study of early T cells in non-severe SARS-CoV-2 infection. About the research overall: Sequenced bulk RNA came from whole blood that was unsorted, and chains were unpaired.

CDR3 size: 14 residues. Germline assignment: CDR1 LNHDA and CDR2 SQIVND (reference sequence). The V end lost 3 bases, the J end lost 6 bases, and 12 bases lay between the germline ends. Study-wide results and caveats: Matching against VDJdb likely underestimated virus-specific expansions, favoring anti-spike CD8.

Individual cDNA molecules received unique molecular identifiers. TCRdb fed the 5' RACE reads into MiXCR, producing one record per CDR3 protein. The sample yields 50,000 to 70,000 distinct CDR3 sequences, approximately 9% seen once. J is TRBJ2-1 and V is TRBV19; D gene uncertain. This sequence was found in an adult who was a healthcare worker with PCR-confirmed SARS-CoV-2 infection or an uninfected control (not recorded which). Specimen: whole blood. The CDR3 region is CASSILFQSNEQFF. The CDR3 DNA is TGTGCCAGTAGTATCCTCTTCCAGAGCAATGAGCAGTTCTTC.